Shown below are 21 T cell receptor beta chains from a single sample sequenced in a study of T cells in Graves' hyperthyroidism and ophthalmopathy. TCR beta CDR3 sequences were amplified from RNA transcripts. The HTBI primer set was used in a first-round RT-PCR of the TCR CDR3. TCRdb recomputed calls from the multiplex PCR reads with MiXCR, one row per CDR3 protein. The sample holds 700,000 to 950,000 distinct CDR3 sequences; 30% to 40% are singletons and the top ten take 31%. Specimen: blood. The receptors were gathered from a woman aged 40 to 50 with Graves' hyperthyroidism.

This clonotype was seen a handful of times. This chain joins TRBV4-3 and TRBJ1-4; TRBD1 might be the D (5 bases). Looked up from germline, CDR1 is LGHNA and CDR2 is YSLEER. The CDR3 consists of 15 residues. V lost 0 bases to trimming and J lost 8 bases, with 13 bases between them. CDR3 DNA sequence: TGCGCCAGCAGCCAAGAGGCAGGGCGTTGGGAAAAACTGTTTTTT. Its protein is CASSQEAGRWEKLFF.

This clonotype was recorded at least ten times. The chain combines TRBV7-2 with TRBJ2-5; 7 bases agree with TRBD1. Germline V gives CDR1 SGHTA, CDR2 FQGNSA. The J segment lost 1 base and the V segment lost 6 bases, leaving 5 bases of the junction unmatched. This CDR3 contains 14 residues. CDR3 sequence reads: CASSRQGSQETQYF. CDR3 DNA: TGTGCCAGCAGTCGACAGGGTTCCCAAGAGACCCAGTACTTC.

V gene TRBV29-1 combines with J gene TRBJ1-2; 10 positions agree with TRBD1. The CDR3 runs to 14 residues. In germline, CDR1 is SQVTM, CDR2 ANQGSEA. The trim removed 5 bases at V and 2 bases at J, leaving 5 bases unmatched. In DNA form, the CDR3 reads TGCAGCGTTCGGCAGGGACAGGGGAACTATGGCTACACCTTC. This gives the protein CSVRQGQGNYGYTF.

This clonotype has ten or more counts. The chain links TRBV15 to TRBJ2-7; D is undetermined. With 1 base removed from V and 3 bases from J, the gap between germline ends came to 7 bases. The CDR3 runs 13 residues. CDR1 and CDR2 (germline): LNHNV, YYDKDF (reference sequence). The DNA of the CDR3 is TGTGCCACCAGCAGAGGCAGAGTCTACGAGCAGTACTTC. Translated: CATSRGRVYEQYF.

At least ten counts were recorded for this clonotype. The rearrangement links TRBV12-3 or TRBV12-4 to TRBJ1-6; possibly TRBD1 for D (5 bases). This CDR3 spans 18 amino acids. V gave up 3 bases and J gave up 7 bases, with 22 bases separating them. The CDR3 nucleotides read TGTGCCAGCAGTTTGGAGATCGGGACCTCTACGGTCAATTCACCCCTCCACTTT. Protein: CASSLEIGTSTVNSPLHF.

This clonotype has at least ten counts. The rearrangement links TRBV7-9 to TRBJ2-5; D may correspond to TRBD1 or TRBD2 (5 bases each). CDR3 length: 16 residues. The germline V gene encodes CDR1 SEHNR and CDR2 FQNEAQ (reference sequence). Trimming pared 1 base from V and 3 bases from J, leaving 15 bases between. In DNA form, the CDR3 reads TGTGCCAGCAGCTTAGGGATACGGCAGGGAGAAGAGACCCAGTACTTC. This sequence encodes CASSLGIRQGEETQYF.

In this sample, this clonotype turned up a few times. The chain employs TRBV19 and TRBJ1-5; 7 bases are a match to TRBD1. From germline, CDR1 is LNHDA and CDR2 SQIVND (reference sequence). This CDR3 contains 16 residues. The J segment lost 0 bases and the V segment lost 8 bases, leaving 10 bases of the junction unmatched. CDR3 sequence (DNA): TGTGCCAGTCGACGGGACAGCTCCGTTAGCAATCAGCCCCAGCATTTT. It encodes CASRRDSSVSNQPQHF.

The rearrangement joins TRBV19 to TRBJ2-7, with D perhaps being TRBD1 or TRBD2 (5 bases each). Trimming removed 5 bases from V and 4 bases from J, with 21 bases in between. There are 16 residues in the CDR3. Germline loops: CDR1 LNHDA, CDR2 SQIVND (reference sequence). The CDR3 DNA follows: TGTGCCAGTAGTCACCTCCCGGGACGGGGCAAGTACGAGCAGTACTTC. The encoded protein is CASSHLPGRGKYEQYF. Filled out from reference TRBV19 and TRBJ2-7, the complete variable domain reads DGGITQSPKYLFRKEGQNVTLSCEQNLNHDAMYWYRQDPGQGLRLIYYSQIVNDFQKGDIAEGYSVSREKKESFPLTVTSAQKNPTAFYLCASSHLPGRGKYEQYFGPGTRLTVT.

The chain links TRBV7-2 to TRBJ1-3; 8 bases map to TRBD1. The V and J ends lost 6 bases and 0 bases, in that order; junction bases with no gene match: 19. CDR1 SGHTA and CDR2 FQGNSA come from the germline V gene. The CDR3 is made up of 20 amino acids. Written as DNA, the CDR3 is TGTGCCAGCAGTCGGTCACAGGGGGATCGATTTCGAGGCTCTGGAAACACCATATATTTT. Translation: CASSRSQGDRFRGSGNTIYF. Variable domain in full (rest from reference TRBV7-2 and TRBJ1-3): GAGVSQSPSNKVTEKGKDVELRCDPISGHTALYWYRQSLGQGLEFLIYFQGNSAPDKSGLPSDRFSAERTGGSVSTLTIQRTQQEDSAVYLCASSRSQGDRFRGSGNTIYFGEGSWLTVV.

The sample holds a few counts of this clonotype. This sequence joins TRBV7-8 and TRBJ1-5; TRBD1 matches 8 bases. The CDR3 totals 18 residues. Germline values: CDR1 SGHVS, CDR2 FQNEAQ. After removal of 5 bases from V and 3 bases from J, the junction contained 15 bases not matched to a gene. The CDR3 spells CASSLLPQGANSNQPQHF. In DNA, the CDR3 is TGTGCCAGCAGCCTACTCCCGCAGGGGGCTAATTCCAATCAGCCCCAGCATTTT.

With respect to this clonotype: Its ends do not fully match the called genes, so a read error is possible. The chain combines TRBV5-1 with TRBJ2-5; 12 nucleotides agree with TRBD2. The CDR3 length is 19 residues. Germline V gives CDR1 SGHRS, CDR2 YFSETQ. Here the CDR3 DNA reads TGTGCCAGCAGCTCCCGGACTAGCGGGGCACGAACCCACCAAGAGACCCAGTACTTC. Translating gives CASSSRTSGARTHQETQYF.

This clonotype was seen a handful of times. This chain joins TRBV6-5 and TRBJ2-7; perhaps TRBD1 as D (5 bases). Germline CDR1 MNHEY, CDR2 SVGAGI. Trimming left V 7 bases short and J 7 bases short, with 20 bases between. The CDR3 covers 14 residues. The CDR3 DNA reads as TGTGCCAGCACCCCAAGACAGAGTTATAGGGAGCAGTACTTC. It encodes CASTPRQSYREQYF.

This sequence joins TRBV6-5 and TRBJ2-5, with 7 bases fitting TRBD2. Germline V CDR1 and CDR2: MNHEY, SVGAGI. Trimming cost V 8 bases and J 4 bases; bases outside gene matches: 10. The CDR3 is 14 amino acids. CDR3 bases: TGTGCCAGCGGACCCCCGTGGGGGGGAGAGACCCAGTACTTC. Amino acids: CASGPPWGGETQYF.

V gene TRBV11-2 combines with J gene TRBJ2-7; 11 bases align to TRBD2. CDR1 is SGHAT, CDR2 FQNNGV, per germline. This CDR3 contains 15 residues. After removal of 3 bases from V and 1 base from J, the junction contained 2 bases not matched to a gene. The CDR3 loop is CASSFGLAGSYEQYF. The CDR3 nucleotides read TGTGCCAGCAGCTTCGGACTAGCGGGTTCCTACGAGCAGTACTTC.

This clonotype was detected many times. The V gene is TRBV28, the J gene TRBJ1-2; no clear D gene. CDR3 length: 12 amino acids. With 6 bases removed from V and 7 bases from J, the gap between germline ends came to 12 bases. CDR1 and CDR2 from the germline V gene are MDHEN and SYDVKM. CDR3 loop: CASSLGRRGYTF. Written as DNA, the CDR3 is TGTGCCAGCAGCTTAGGTCGCCGTGGCTACACCTTC.

The chain recombines TRBV29-1 with TRBJ2-7, with D uncertain. The CDR3 extends over 12 amino acids. Germline V lookup: CDR1 SQVTM, CDR2 ANQGSEA. V was trimmed by 1 base and J by 2 bases, leaving 6 bases between them. The CDR3 DNA sequence: TGCAGCGTTGAAGGGGCCCCCTACGAGCAGTACTTC. Protein sequence: CSVEGAPYEQYF.

This clonotype appeared many times. The chain has TRBV6-2 or TRBV6-3 and TRBJ2-7; D is undetermined. The CDR3 has 12 residues. CDR1 and CDR2 (germline): MNHEY, SVGEGT. Trimming removed 9 bases from V and 3 bases from J, with 12 bases in between. CDR3 nucleotides: TGTGCCAGTTCGGACGGATACTACGAGCAGTACTTC. Its protein product is CASSDGYYEQYF.

This clonotype was observed many times. The rearrangement uses TRBV9 and TRBJ1-2; TRBD1 aligns across 7 bases. J was trimmed by 8 bases and V by 3 bases; bases with no gene match: 10. The CDR3 is 14 amino acids. The germline CDR1 and CDR2 sequences are SGDLS and YYNGEE. CDR3 region: CASSDDREGRGYTF. CDR3 DNA sequence: TGTGCCAGCAGCGATGACAGGGAGGGTCGGGGCTACACCTTC.

This clonotype was seen only a few times. The chain carries TRBV7-8 and TRBJ2-7; perhaps TRBD1 as D (5 bases). Germline assignment: CDR1 SGHVS and CDR2 FQNEAQ. This CDR3 spans 17 amino acids. Trimming shortened V by 5 bases and J by 3 bases, and 23 bases separated the two germline ends. The CDR3 bases are TGTGCCAGCAGCCCAGCAAGGGGCGGCTCCCGCCGCTACGAGCAGTACTTC. Its translation: CASSPARGGSRRYEQYF.

There are many counts of this clonotype. V gene TRBV2 combines with J gene TRBJ1-4; 9 nucleotides agree with TRBD1. The germline CDR1 and CDR2 sequences are SNHLY and FYNNEI. V trimming: 6 bases; J trimming: 7 bases; junction bases outside the gene matches: 6. The CDR3 has 14 amino acids. The CDR3 is CASRGTGRSEKLFF. The CDR3 nucleotides are TGTGCCAGCAGAGGGACAGGGCGAAGTGAAAAACTGTTTTTT.

This clonotype was seen repeatedly, ten times or more. This chain uses TRBV7-8 with TRBJ2-5; TRBD1 or TRBD2 may be the D gene (7 bases each). V was cut by 4 bases and J by 5 bases, with 20 bases left in between. The CDR3 is made up of 16 amino acids. Germline CDR1 is SGHVS and CDR2 is FQNEAQ. CDR3 region: CASSSTLQGRGETQYF. For the CDR3, the DNA is TGTGCCAGCAGCTCCACATTACAGGGGAGGGGGGAGACCCAGTACTTC.